One sample yielded the 25 T cell receptor beta chains listed below, sequenced in a study of blood T cells in healthy people across ages. Sample-barcoded 5' priming and a J-beta primer mix drove a second PCR of roughly 6 to 12 cycles. TCRdb fed the 5' RACE reads into MiXCR, producing one record per CDR3 protein. The sample consists of over 1,300,000 distinct CDR3 sequences, around 59% of them appearing once. Sequencing input: blood. The receptors derive from a man aged 18 to 29 in good health.

This clonotype was seen ten or more times. The V call is TRBV3-1, the J call TRBJ2-7; no clear D. This CDR3 contains 12 residues. The V end lost 2 bases, the J end lost 5 bases, and 7 bases lay between the germline ends. Germline values: CDR1 LGHDT, CDR2 YNNKEL (reference sequence). CDR3 sequence (DNA): TGTGCCAGCAGCCAAAACAGTCACGAGCAGTACTTC. This codes for CASSQNSHEQYF.

Only a few counts were recorded for this clonotype. CDR3 sequence: CASSYKARHLLSSYNSPLHF. CDR3 coding DNA: TGTGCCAGCAGTTACAAAGCGAGACACCTCTTGAGCTCCTATAATTCACCCCTCCACTTT. This rearrangement joins TRBV6-5 to TRBJ1-6; D is undetermined. The germline V gene has CDR1 MNHEY and CDR2 SVGAGI. This CDR3 is 20 amino acids long. Trimming took 2 bases from V and 0 from J, leaving 20 bases between them.

This clonotype was counted only a few times. The chain is built from TRBV4-1 and TRBJ2-4; the D gene is possibly TRBD2 (6 bases). The CDR3 is made up of 15 amino acids. Germline-derived CDR1 and CDR2 are MGHRA and YSYEKL. V lost 5 bases to trimming and J lost 1 base, with 12 bases between them. The CDR3 DNA reads as TGCGCCAGCAGCTTGGAGGGGCAGGCCAAAAACATTCAGTACTTC. Protein: CASSLEGQAKNIQYF.

The chain combines TRBV29-1 with TRBJ2-4; TRBD2 is a possible D gene (5 bases). V shed 4 bases and J shed 0 bases, with 7 bases lying between them. Per germline, CDR1 SQVTM and CDR2 ANQGSEA. There are 13 residues in the CDR3. As DNA, the CDR3 is TGCAGCGTTGCAAGCGGAGCCAAAAACATTCAGTACTTC. Its protein is CSVASGAKNIQYF.

The gene calls are TRBV5-1 and TRBJ2-5; D is uncertain. The CDR3 runs to 14 residues. The V and J ends lost 2 bases and 1 base respectively, with 9 bases between them. CDR1 and CDR2 (germline): SGHRS, YFSETQ. The CDR3 region is CASSFGHSQETQYF. The DNA of the CDR3 is TGCGCCAGCAGCTTCGGCCATTCCCAAGAGACCCAGTACTTC.

The chain couples TRBV29-1 to TRBJ2-7, with TRBD2 matching 11 bases. Per germline, CDR1 SQVTM and CDR2 ANQGSEA. The junction had 6 bases not matched to a gene; V was cut back by 4 bases and J by 1 base. This CDR3 spans 15 amino acids. CDR3 residues: CSVGGTSGSSYEQYF. In DNA form, the CDR3 reads TGCAGCGTTGGCGGTACTAGCGGGAGTTCCTACGAGCAGTACTTC.

The chain employs TRBV27 and TRBJ1-2; D may be TRBD1 (5 bases). The CDR3 has 14 residues. Deletions cut 5 bases from V and 6 bases from J, with 16 bases between. Per the germline V gene, CDR1 is MNHEY and CDR2 is SMNVEV (reference sequence). CDR3 in amino acids: CASSPRPLGDGYTF. In nucleotides, the CDR3 is TGTGCCAGCAGTCCCCGCCCCTTAGGGGATGGCTACACCTTC.

The J gene is TRBJ2-3, the V gene TRBV11-1, with TRBD2 matching 7 bases. CDR3 length: 16 residues. Germline V gene data show CDR1 as SGHAT and CDR2 as FQDESV (reference sequence). Unmatched junction bases numbered 12, after V lost 5 bases and J lost 4 bases. The CDR3 loop reads CASSQFGGGSSDTQYF. The CDR3 DNA follows: TGTGCCAGCAGCCAATTTGGTGGCGGGAGTTCAGATACGCAGTATTTT. The whole variable domain, filled in from reference TRBV11-1 and TRBJ2-3, reads EAEVAQSPRYKITEKSQAVAFWCDPISGHATLYWYRQILGQGPELLVQFQDESVVDDSQLPKDRFSAERLKGVDSTLKIQPAELGDSAMYLCASSQFGGGSSDTQYFGPGTRLTVL.

The V call is TRBV3-1, the J call TRBJ2-1, with 10 bases matching TRBD2. Per the germline V gene, CDR1 is LGHDT and CDR2 is YNNKEL (reference sequence). The junction had 9 bases not matched to a gene; V was cut back by 1 base and J by 6 bases. The CDR3 length is 17 residues. The CDR3 is CASSQVPSGGYTNEQFF. The DNA for the CDR3 is TGTGCCAGCAGCCAAGTACCTAGCGGGGGCTATACCAATGAGCAGTTCTTC.

The J gene is TRBJ2-2, the V gene TRBV5-1; D is ambiguous. This CDR3 comprises 14 residues. Trimming shortened V by 0 bases and J by 3 bases, and 6 bases separated the two germline ends. Germline assignment: CDR1 SGHRS and CDR2 YFSETQ. This CDR3 is CASSLGQYTGELFF. As DNA, the CDR3 is TGCGCCAGCAGCTTGGGACAATACACCGGGGAGCTGTTTTTT.

A few counts support this clonotype. The V call is TRBV10-3, the J call TRBJ2-7, with D hard to call. V was pared by 2 bases and J by 0 bases, with 8 bases between. CDR3 length: 14 residues. Germline assignment: CDR1 ENHRY and CDR2 SYGVKD. CDR3 amino acids: CAISERKSSYEQYF. CDR3 bases: TGTGCCATCAGTGAGCGCAAGAGCTCCTACGAGCAGTACTTC.

The chain couples TRBV7-9 to TRBJ1-2; D unresolved. The CDR3 extends over 12 amino acids. Germline V gene data show CDR1 as SEHNR and CDR2 as FQNEAQ (reference sequence). With 4 bases removed from V and 6 bases from J, the gap between germline ends came to 9 bases. CDR3 protein: CASSSHVDGYTF. The CDR3 DNA reads TGTGCCAGCAGCTCGCACGTGGATGGCTACACCTTC.

This clonotype was counted between two and nine times. The chain employs TRBV7-2 and TRBJ2-7; 8 nucleotides agree with TRBD1. This CDR3 region has 14 residues. The germline V gene encodes CDR1 SGHTA and CDR2 FQGNSA. Trimming at V came to 4 bases and at J to 3 bases, leaving 5 bases not matched to a gene. CDR3 in DNA: TGTGCCAGCAGCTCCTGGACAGGGTTCTACGAGCAGTACTTC. Protein sequence: CASSSWTGFYEQYF.

V gene TRBV25-1 combines with J gene TRBJ2-3, with 13 bases that match TRBD2. The germline gives CDR1 MGHDK, CDR2 SYGVNS. V lost 6 bases and J lost 6; bases outside the gene matches: 9. The CDR3 is made up of 16 amino acids. CDR3 nucleotide sequence: TGTGCCAGCAGCAAATCGACTAGCGGGGGGCCGGATACGCAGTATTTT. It codes for CASSKSTSGGPDTQYF.

The chain joins TRBV20-1 to TRBJ2-1; 9 nucleotides agree with TRBD2. CDR3 length: 13 amino acids. The ends lost 7 bases at V and 8 bases at J; junction bases unmatched: 9. Germline values: CDR1 DFQATT, CDR2 SNEGSKA (reference sequence). The CDR3, as DNA: TGCAGTGGTGGTCCTAGCGGGGTCTATGAGCAGTTCTTC. Its protein is CSGGPSGVYEQFF.

The chain uses TRBV4-3 and TRBJ1-1; TRBD1 matches 7 bases. The V segment lost 2 bases and the J segment 5 bases; nucleotides outside the gene matches: 5. From germline, CDR1 is LGHNA and CDR2 YSLEER. This CDR3 has 14 amino acids. This chain's CDR3 is CASSQRQGWTEAFF. The CDR3 DNA reads TGCGCCAGCAGCCAACGACAGGGCTGGACTGAAGCTTTCTTT.

The rearrangement links TRBV5-1 to TRBJ2-5; D uncertain. The CDR3 sequence is 13 residues long. Germline V gene lookup returns CDR1 SGHRS and CDR2 YFSETQ. With 0 bases removed from V and 3 bases from J, the gap between germline ends came to 6 bases. CDR3 sequence (DNA): TGCGCCAGCAGCTTGGAGTTGGAAGAGACCCAGTACTTC. This sequence encodes CASSLELEETQYF.

V and J are TRBV6-1 and TRBJ2-7; D is perhaps TRBD2 (6 bases). In germline, CDR1 is MNHNS, CDR2 SASEGT. Trimming pared 6 bases from V and 2 bases from J, leaving 20 bases between. The CDR3 spans 16 residues. Here the CDR3 reads CASRGDGAGVPYEQYF. CDR3 DNA sequence: TGTGCCAGCAGAGGGGATGGAGCGGGTGTGCCCTACGAGCAGTACTTC.

The table lists this clonotype with a few counts. The chain recombines TRBV20-1 with TRBJ2-1; D is perhaps TRBD1 (6 bases). The CDR3 runs to 11 residues. Trimming took 5 bases from V and 10 from J, leaving 12 bases between them. Germline V gene lookup returns CDR1 DFQATT and CDR2 SNEGSKA (reference sequence). CDR3: CSASQGNEQFF. CDR3 nucleotide sequence: TGCAGTGCTTCCCAGGGGAACGAGCAGTTCTTC.

The genes are TRBV3-1 and TRBJ2-1; 10 bases fit TRBD2. The CDR3 contains 16 residues. Germline CDR1 reads LGHDT; CDR2 reads YNNKEL (reference sequence). The junction had 12 bases not matched to a gene; V was cut back by 0 bases and J by 13 bases. The CDR3 reads CASSQDRASGRSLQFF. Here the CDR3 DNA reads TGTGCCAGCAGCCAAGATCGGGCTAGCGGGAGAAGCTTACAGTTCTTC.

This clonotype was recorded a few times. This rearrangement joins TRBV27 to TRBJ2-3, with 7 bases aligning to TRBD2. Germline CDR1 reads MNHEY; CDR2 reads SMNVEV (reference sequence). CDR3 length: 14 amino acids. Trimming removed 3 bases from V and 3 bases from J; junction bases left unmatched: 3. The DNA of the CDR3 is TGTGCCAGCAGTTTTGCGGGAGAAACAGATACGCAGTATTTT. Its translation is CASSFAGETDTQYF.

The chain is built from TRBV27 and TRBJ2-3; TRBD1 is a possible D gene (6 bases). The CDR3 runs 16 residues. Germline CDR1 MNHEY, CDR2 SMNVEV (reference sequence). Trimming cost V 4 bases and J 0 bases, with 14 bases left between them. The CDR3, as DNA: TGTGCCAGCAGTTCCACGGTGGGACACAGCACAGATACGCAGTATTTT. Its translation: CASSSTVGHSTDTQYF.

This sequence joins TRBV10-3 and TRBJ1-2; no definite D call. The germline V gene has CDR1 ENHRY and CDR2 SYGVKD. The CDR3 spans 15 residues. Trimming removed 5 bases from V and 1 base from J, with 14 bases in between. CDR3 bases: TGTGCCATCAGTTCTCCCTCGGCACTTAACTATGGCTACACCTTC. It translates to CAISSPSALNYGYTF.

This chain joins TRBV7-2 and TRBJ2-4; D not certain. The J call may be mistaken, given a closer DNA end match to TRBJ2-7. Germline-derived CDR1 and CDR2 are SGHTA and FQGNSA. This CDR3 is built from 17 residues. The CDR3 loop is CASSLFSLEPKSYEQYF. DNA for the CDR3: TGTGCCAGCAGCTTATTTAGTCTGGAGCCAAAGAGCTACGAGCAGTACTTC.

There are a few counts of this clonotype. The rearrangement links TRBV20-1 to TRBJ1-4, with D maybe TRBD1 (5 bases). The V gene's germline CDR1 is DFQATT and CDR2 SNEGSKA (reference sequence). The ends were cut back, 4 bases at V and 8 bases at J, with 14 bases in the middle. The CDR3 extends over 13 amino acids. CDR3 region: CSAISQGGEKLFF. The CDR3 DNA reads TGCAGTGCTATAAGTCAGGGTGGCGAAAAACTGTTTTTT.